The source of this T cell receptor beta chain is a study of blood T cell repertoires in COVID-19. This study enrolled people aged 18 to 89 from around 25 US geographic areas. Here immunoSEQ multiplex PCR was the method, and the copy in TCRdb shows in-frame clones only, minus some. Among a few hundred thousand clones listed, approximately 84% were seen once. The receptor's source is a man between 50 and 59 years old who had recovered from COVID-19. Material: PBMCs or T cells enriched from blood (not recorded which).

The CDR3 reads CASRPTGNTGELFF. The CDR3 region has the DNA TGTGCCAGTAGGCCCACAGGGAACACCGGGGAGCTGTTTTTT. The chain couples TRBV19 to TRBJ2-2; D possibly corresponds to TRBD1 (5 bases). Germline CDR1 is LNHDA and CDR2 is SQIVND (reference sequence). V was cut by 6 bases and J by 1 base, with 9 bases left in between. The CDR3 totals 14 residues.